This T cell receptor beta chain is from a study of vaccination and CD4 T cells after COVID-19. Scientists ran DNA taken from cultured CD4+ T cells through the Oncomine TCR Beta short-read assay for sequencing. TCRdb passed the PCR reads through MiXCR, listing each CDR3 protein once. The data show 15,000 to 20,000 distinct CDR3 sequences, roughly 41% seen once. The CDR3 has 15 amino acids. Germline CDR1 is GTSNPN and CDR2 is SVGIG (reference sequence). V dropped 3 bases and J dropped 0 bases, with 14 bases sitting between them. The treatment here: roughly 10-day PBMC culture with coronavirus spike peptide pools or control peptides (ViraFEST assay). For this clonotype: What it recognizes is unknown.

The TCR sequence derives from a human donor who received a COVID-19 vaccine. This chain links TRBV30 with TRBJ2-5, with D tentatively TRBD2 (6 bases). Specimen: CD4+ T cells from blood, cultured in vitro, collected before SARS-CoV-2 vaccination. The CDR3 loop is CAWSPVGGYQETQYF. CDR3 DNA sequence: TGTGCCTGGAGCCCCGTTGGGGGGTACCAAGAGACCCAGTACTTC.